The source of this T cell receptor beta chain is a study of technical replicates of blood from a few donors. Generated by immunoSEQ multiplex PCR, the TCRdb table keeps only in-frame clones and is missing some. This table has some 84,000 clones, over 75% appearing once. The TCR originated in a human donor in good health. Sequencing used T cells isolated from PBMCs.

The CDR3 protein is CASGTSGRTDTQYF. The CDR3 region has the DNA TGCGCCAGCGGGACTAGCGGGAGAACAGATACGCAGTATTTT. The V call is TRBV10-2, the J call TRBJ2-3; TRBD2 matches at 14 bases. Germline-derived CDR1 and CDR2 are WSHSY and SAAADI. V lost 8 bases and J lost 3; bases outside the gene matches: 1. CDR3 size: 14 residues.